This TCR beta chain was obtained from a study of blood T cell repertoires in COVID-19. Some clones are missing from TCRdb's copy, which holds only in-frame ones; the method was immunoSEQ multiplex PCR. The sample carries 35,000 to 50,000 clones, roughly 68% recorded once. The CDR3 length is 15 residues. Germline loops: CDR1 SGDLS, CDR2 YYNGEE. Trimming cost V 4 bases and J 4 bases; bases outside gene matches: 6. This rearrangement joins TRBV9 to TRBJ2-1, with 9 bases identical to TRBD1. Sequenced: peripheral blood. This clonotype was obtained from a man at least 80 years old with acute or convalescent COVID-19. This chain's CDR3 is CASSFRDRVYNEQFF. The CDR3 DNA is TGTGCCAGCAGCTTTCGGGACAGGGTATACAATGAGCAGTTCTTC.